This T cell receptor (beta chain) was documented in a study of blood T cell repertoires in COVID-19 (dated by TCRdb to 2020 to 2021). Background on the whole study: Samples covering the acute and convalescent phases of COVID-19 were provided by collaborators in the United States, Italy and Spain. The prospective study material was composed of cDNA or gDNA derived from T cells, B-cell-depleted T cells, or PBMCs. The dataset comprised deeply sampled blood TCRbeta repertoires from subjects exposed to, actively infected with, or recovered from COVID-19. A freely available public database, intended as a resource for researchers studying the immune response to SARS-CoV-2, is where the repertoires were released. Samples came from the ongoing ImmuneRACE study (first 160 participants) plus 1,254 subjects from 6 global collaborators. A de-identified subject ID, COVID-19 status, age in years and sex were almost always included in the sample metadata. Where available, HLA class I and class II types were obtained from metadata supplied by the sample provider rather than from assay-based typing.

About this clone itself: Its antigen remains unidentified. No clone much larger than this one lies a single base away; base qualities are absent.

TCRbeta CDR3 regions were amplified from genomic DNA by means of the immunoSEQ Assay, a bias-controlled multiplex PCR. In the original analysis: The number of nucleated cells in each sample was estimated by amplification of reference gene primers within the assay. To quantify the absolute abundance of each unique TCRbeta CDR3 rearrangement, sequence reads were collapsed and filtered. For each sample, productive Simpson clonality was calculated as the square root of Simpson's diversity index across productive rearrangements. TCRdb limited this immuneACCESS table to in-frame rearrangements with V and J called. A share of clones is missing; checked studies link under half to unresolved V genes, and the rest is unexplained. D and trimming come from the DNA, and the V and J calls and clone size come from that table. A total of tens of thousands of clones appear in this sample, roughly 87% of them only once. The top ten clonotypes cover roughly half of the sample.

For this chain, trimming is 4 bases at the V end and 2 bases at the J end, and the number of junction bases without a gene match is 5. Its CDR3 holds 16 amino acids, cysteine through phenylalanine. The kept DNA is CDR3 alone, 48 bases in frame from the first base. Per the germline V gene, MRHNA is the CDR1 and SNTAGT is the CDR2. General findings and caveats noted by the study authors: The quantity of clinical and demographic metadata differed by source and by participant and was supplied without curation.

Whole blood was collected in K2EDTA tubes by collaborating institutions according to the institutions' own protocols. For TCRbeta analysis, collaborators shipped samples in one of three forms: frozen whole blood, isolated PBMCs, or DNA extracted from either of those sample types. The TCR originated in a human donor with acute or convalescent COVID-19. The donor label of this sample is uncertain. The chain uses TRBV6-4 and TRBJ2-6; TRBD1 aligns with 7 central bases. Material: peripheral blood. CDR3 protein: CASSASTGPGANVLTF. The base sequence is TGTGCCAGCAGTGCCTCGACAGGGCCTGGGGCCAACGTCCTGACTTTC.